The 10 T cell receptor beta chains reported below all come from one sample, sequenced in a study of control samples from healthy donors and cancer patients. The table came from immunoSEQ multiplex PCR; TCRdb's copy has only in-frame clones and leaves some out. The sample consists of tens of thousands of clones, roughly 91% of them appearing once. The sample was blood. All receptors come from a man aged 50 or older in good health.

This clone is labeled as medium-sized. For the CDR3, the DNA is TGTGCCTGGGCCGGGGGCCCGCTTTACAATGAGCAGTTCTTC. The encoded protein is CAWAGGPLYNEQFF. This chain connects TRBV30 to TRBJ2-1; D is possibly TRBD1 or TRBD2 (6 bases each). Trimming left V 5 bases short and J 4 bases short, with 15 bases between. CDR3 length equals 14 residues. Germline CDR1 is GTSNPN and CDR2 is SVGIG (reference sequence).

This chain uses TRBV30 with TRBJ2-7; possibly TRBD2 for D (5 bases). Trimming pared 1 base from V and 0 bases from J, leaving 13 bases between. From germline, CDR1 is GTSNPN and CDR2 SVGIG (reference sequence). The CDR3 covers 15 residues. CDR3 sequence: CAWSASRGFSYEQYF. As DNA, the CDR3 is TGTGCCTGGAGTGCGTCCCGGGGATTCTCCTACGAGCAGTACTTC. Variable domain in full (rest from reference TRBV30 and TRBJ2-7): SQTIHQWPATLVQPVGSPLSLECTVEGTSNPNLYWYRQAAGRGLQLLFYSVGIGQISSEVPQNLSASRPQDRQFILSSKKLLLSDSGFYLCAWSASRGFSYEQYFGPGTRLTVT.

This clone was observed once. The CDR3 region has the DNA TGTGCCAGCTTCTACCCCGGGGGCGATCGGGGATTTGAACGGTACTTC. Translated: CASFYPGGDRGFERYF. The chain combines TRBV25-1 with TRBJ2-7, with D perhaps TRBD1 or TRBD2 (6 bases each). This CDR3 has 16 residues. V lost 8 bases, J lost 12 bases, and 32 bases lay in between. Germline assignment: CDR1 MGHDK and CDR2 SYGVNS.

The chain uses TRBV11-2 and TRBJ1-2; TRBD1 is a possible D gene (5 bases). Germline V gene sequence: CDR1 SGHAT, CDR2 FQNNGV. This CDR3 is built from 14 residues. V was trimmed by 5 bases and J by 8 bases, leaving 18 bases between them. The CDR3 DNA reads TGTGCCAGCAGCCCCTCCCGGGGCGCGGGCGGCTACACCTTC. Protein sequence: CASSPSRGAGGYTF.

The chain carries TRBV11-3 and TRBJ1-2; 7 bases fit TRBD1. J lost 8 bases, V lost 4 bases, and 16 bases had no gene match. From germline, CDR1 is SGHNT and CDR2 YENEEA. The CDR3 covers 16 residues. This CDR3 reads CASSYIFGTDSRGYTF. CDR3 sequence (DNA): TGTGCCAGCAGCTATATATTCGGGACAGACTCTAGGGGCTACACCTTC. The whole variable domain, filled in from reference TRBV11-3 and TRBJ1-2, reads EAGVVQSPRYKIIEKKQPVAFWCNPISGHNTLYWYLQNLGQGPELLIRYENEEAVDDSQLPKDRFSAERLKGVDSTLKIQPAELGDSAVYLCASSYIFGTDSRGYTFGSGTRLTVV.

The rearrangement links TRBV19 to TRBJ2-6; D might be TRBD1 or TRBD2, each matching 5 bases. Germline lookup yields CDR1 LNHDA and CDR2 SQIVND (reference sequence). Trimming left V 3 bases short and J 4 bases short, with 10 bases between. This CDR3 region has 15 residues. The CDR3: CASSITGTGANVLTF. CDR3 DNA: TGTGCCAGTAGTATTACGGGGACCGGGGCCAACGTCCTGACTTTC. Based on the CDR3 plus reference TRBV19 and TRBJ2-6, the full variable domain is DGGITQSPKYLFRKEGQNVTLSCEQNLNHDAMYWYRQDPGQGLRLIYYSQIVNDFQKGDIAEGYSVSREKKESFPLTVTSAQKNPTAFYLCASSITGTGANVLTFGAGSRLTVL.

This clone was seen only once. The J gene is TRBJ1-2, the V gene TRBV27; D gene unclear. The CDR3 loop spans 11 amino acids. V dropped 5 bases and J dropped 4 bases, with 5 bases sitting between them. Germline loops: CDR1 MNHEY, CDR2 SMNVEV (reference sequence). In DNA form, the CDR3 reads TGTGCCAGCAGTGATTTCTATGGCTACACCTTC. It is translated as CASSDFYGYTF.

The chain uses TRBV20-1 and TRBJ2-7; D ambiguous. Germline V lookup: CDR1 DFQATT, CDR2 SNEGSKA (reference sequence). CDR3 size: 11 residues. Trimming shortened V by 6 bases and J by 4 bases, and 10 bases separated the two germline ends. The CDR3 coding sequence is TGCAGTGCCCTCCAGGATTACGAGCAGTACTTC. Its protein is CSALQDYEQYF.

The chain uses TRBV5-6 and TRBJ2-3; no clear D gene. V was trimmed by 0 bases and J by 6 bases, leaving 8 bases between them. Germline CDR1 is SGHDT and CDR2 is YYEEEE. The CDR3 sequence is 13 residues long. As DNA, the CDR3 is TGTGCCAGCAGCTTGGCGACGGGTGATACGCAGTATTTT. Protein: CASSLATGDTQYF.

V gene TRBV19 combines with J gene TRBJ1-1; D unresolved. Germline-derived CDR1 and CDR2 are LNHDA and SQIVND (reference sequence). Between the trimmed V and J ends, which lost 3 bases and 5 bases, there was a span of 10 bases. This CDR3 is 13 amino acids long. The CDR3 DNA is TGTGCCAGTAGTATTTCATGGGAAACTGAAGCTTTCTTT. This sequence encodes CASSISWETEAFF.